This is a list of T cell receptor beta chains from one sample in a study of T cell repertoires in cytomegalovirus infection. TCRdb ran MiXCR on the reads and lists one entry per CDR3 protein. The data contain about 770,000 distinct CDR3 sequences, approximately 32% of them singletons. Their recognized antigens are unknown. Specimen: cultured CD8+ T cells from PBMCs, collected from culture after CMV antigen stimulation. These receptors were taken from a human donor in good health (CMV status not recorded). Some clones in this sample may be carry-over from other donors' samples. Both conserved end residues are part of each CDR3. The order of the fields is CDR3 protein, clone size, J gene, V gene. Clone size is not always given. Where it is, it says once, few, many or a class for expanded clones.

cdr3_aa: CASSLVEDNPQWETQYF; clone_size: many; j_call: TRBJ2-5; v_call: TRBV7-2
cdr3_aa: CASSSEERTQYF; clone_size: .; j_call: TRBJ2-5; v_call: TRBV11-2
cdr3_aa: CAIRGPGANVLTF; clone_size: many; j_call: TRBJ2-6; v_call: TRBV7-9
cdr3_aa: CASSQAPGKSSYNEQFF; clone_size: .; j_call: TRBJ2-1; v_call: TRBV4-1
cdr3_aa: CASRGYYSNQPQHF; clone_size: .; j_call: TRBJ1-5; v_call: TRBV6-8
cdr3_aa: CASSFSPHGGDGTGELFF; clone_size: few; j_call: TRBJ2-2; v_call: TRBV6-2/TRBV6-3
cdr3_aa: CASSSDSGEAFF; clone_size: .; j_call: TRBJ1-1; v_call: TRBV6-2/TRBV6-3
cdr3_aa: CASSSRSSGNTIYF; clone_size: once; j_call: TRBJ1-3; v_call: TRBV13
cdr3_aa: CASSLDGGSNYGYTF; clone_size: .; j_call: TRBJ1-2; v_call: TRBV7-6
cdr3_aa: CASRRGGMETQYF; clone_size: .; j_call: TRBJ2-5; v_call: TRBV6-6
cdr3_aa: CASSFGPGLRGTEAFF; clone_size: .; j_call: TRBJ1-1; v_call: TRBV11-1
cdr3_aa: CASSLGGQGRGTEAFF; clone_size: many; j_call: TRBJ1-1; v_call: TRBV7-9
cdr3_aa: CASTLRVSYNSPLHF; clone_size: .; j_call: TRBJ1-6; v_call: TRBV19
cdr3_aa: CASSLAGYRGGVYGYTF; clone_size: .; j_call: TRBJ1-2; v_call: TRBV5-6
cdr3_aa: CASSINSGSGRTNYGYTF; clone_size: .; j_call: TRBJ1-2; v_call: TRBV19
cdr3_aa: CASSFRKTGGADNEQFF; clone_size: .; j_call: TRBJ2-1; v_call: TRBV5-1
cdr3_aa: CASSFSGTPAASEAFF; clone_size: .; j_call: TRBJ1-1; v_call: TRBV7-8
cdr3_aa: CASTLRFGGGEQFF; clone_size: once; j_call: TRBJ2-1; v_call: TRBV12-3/TRBV12-4
cdr3_aa: CASSPTTTNTGELFF; clone_size: .; j_call: TRBJ2-2; v_call: TRBV7-9
cdr3_aa: CASSLALGRPNEQFF; clone_size: .; j_call: TRBJ2-1; v_call: TRBV7-6
cdr3_aa: CASSLFRVSPSNSGRSYEQYF; clone_size: many; j_call: TRBJ2-7; v_call: TRBV7-2
cdr3_aa: CASHPLSTDTQYF; clone_size: few; j_call: TRBJ2-3; v_call: TRBV6-6
cdr3_aa: CASSYRTGGVEAFF; clone_size: .; j_call: TRBJ1-1; v_call: TRBV6-2/TRBV6-3
cdr3_aa: CASSLADIEQYF; clone_size: .; j_call: TRBJ2-7; v_call: TRBV7-9
cdr3_aa: CASSLVANEKLFF; clone_size: .; j_call: TRBJ1-4; v_call: TRBV12-3/TRBV12-4
cdr3_aa: CASSYGDYLDEQFF; clone_size: few; j_call: TRBJ2-1; v_call: TRBV4-2
cdr3_aa: CASRGRAFYEQYF; clone_size: .; j_call: TRBJ2-7; v_call: TRBV19
cdr3_aa: CASSPPDSYTGELFF; clone_size: .; j_call: TRBJ2-2; v_call: TRBV11-2
cdr3_aa: CASSLYGASTDTQYF; clone_size: many; j_call: TRBJ2-3; v_call: TRBV12-3/TRBV12-4
cdr3_aa: CASSTRTSGGATSTDTQYF; clone_size: few; j_call: TRBJ2-3; v_call: TRBV7-2
cdr3_aa: CASSEWTDEKLFF; clone_size: .; j_call: TRBJ1-4; v_call: TRBV2
cdr3_aa: CASGGTSNQPQHF; clone_size: few; j_call: TRBJ1-5; v_call: TRBV25-1
cdr3_aa: CASNGLAGGSTGELFF; clone_size: few; j_call: TRBJ2-2; v_call: TRBV27
cdr3_aa: CATSRETGQETQYF; clone_size: .; j_call: TRBJ2-5; v_call: TRBV15
cdr3_aa: CASSLTSGLAGGLMSSYNEQFF; clone_size: many; j_call: TRBJ2-1; v_call: TRBV7-2
cdr3_aa: CASSFYQLDRMITGELFF; clone_size: many; j_call: TRBJ2-2; v_call: TRBV28
cdr3_aa: CASSPPGGANTEAFF; clone_size: many; j_call: TRBJ1-1; v_call: TRBV7-9
cdr3_aa: CASSPLSTNEKLFF; clone_size: .; j_call: TRBJ1-4; v_call: TRBV4-3
cdr3_aa: CASRDRGLSLNEQFF; clone_size: .; j_call: TRBJ2-1; v_call: TRBV6-6
cdr3_aa: CASSLHRDSGNTIYF; clone_size: few; j_call: TRBJ1-3; v_call: TRBV28
cdr3_aa: CASSQFTSGDLDEQFF; clone_size: .; j_call: TRBJ2-1; v_call: TRBV4-1
cdr3_aa: CASSSTHNEQFF; clone_size: few; j_call: TRBJ2-1; v_call: TRBV7-3
cdr3_aa: CASSPDRRGLGYTF; clone_size: .; j_call: TRBJ1-2; v_call: TRBV6-6
cdr3_aa: CASSQEVTGSDLPTNEKLFF; clone_size: .; j_call: TRBJ1-4; v_call: TRBV4-2
cdr3_aa: CSVRTSVAPTDTQYF; clone_size: .; j_call: TRBJ2-3; v_call: TRBV29-1
cdr3_aa: CASSFLTSGRDTQYF; clone_size: .; j_call: TRBJ2-3; v_call: TRBV7-9
cdr3_aa: CASSQVLGRNRGEQFF; clone_size: .; j_call: TRBJ2-1; v_call: TRBV14
cdr3_aa: CASGSSDRRTEAFF; clone_size: few; j_call: TRBJ1-1; v_call: TRBV12-5
cdr3_aa: CASHLTPSSYNEQFF; clone_size: .; j_call: TRBJ2-1; v_call: TRBV7-6
cdr3_aa: CASSVRTGPQETQYF; clone_size: .; j_call: TRBJ2-5; v_call: TRBV9
cdr3_aa: CASSPSGGSDTQYF; clone_size: .; j_call: TRBJ2-3; v_call: TRBV27